These T cell receptor beta chains were read from a single sample in a study of identical twins. TCRdb analysed the 5' RACE reads with MiXCR anew, one entry per CDR3 protein. This sample has about 660,000 distinct CDR3 sequences, with over 8.5% found just once. In addition, the sample was reused for a study of yellow fever vaccine responses in identical twins.

The source material was PBMCs. The receptors shown here come from a woman aged 18 to 35 in good health. CDR3s include the opening cysteine and the closing phenylalanine or tryptophan.

J gene,V gene,CDR3 protein
TRBJ1-1,TRBV12-3/TRBV12-4,CASSHRGDTEAFF
TRBJ1-6,TRBV3-1,CASSQDWTYNSPLHF
TRBJ2-7,TRBV6-6,CASSYSRVREQYF
TRBJ1-1,TRBV7-2,CASSLALPITEAFF
TRBJ2-7,TRBV28,CASTGDREGFNEQYF
TRBJ2-3,TRBV10-3,CAISEARTGLTDTQYF
TRBJ2-6,TRBV27,CASRSPQSGANVLTF
TRBJ2-3,TRBV20-1,CSAAGGRAGVPPDTQYF
TRBJ2-5,TRBV18,CASSPPADRQETQYF
TRBJ1-1,TRBV11-2,CASSVGVRAFF
TRBJ2-1,TRBV7-3,CASSYVTGTHNEQFF
TRBJ1-6,TRBV12-3/TRBV12-4,CASSSSGGGSPLHF
TRBJ2-5,TRBV6-2/TRBV6-3,CASSPPVRKETQYF